A selection of T cell receptor beta chains follows, all from one sample in a study of blood T cells in healthy people across ages. Via MiXCR, TCRdb re-called the 5' RACE reads, giving one row per CDR3 protein. The sample records roughly 1,100,000 distinct CDR3 sequences, roughly 24% being singletons. These data were also reused for a study on T cells of mothers and their children.

The specimen sequenced was blood. The source is a girl aged 2 to 9 in good health. CDR3s include the opening cysteine and the closing phenylalanine or tryptophan. D genes are given only for firm matches. Where a row states a size, it is once, few, many or the class of an expanded clone; other rows omit it.

d_call	v_call	j_call	clone_size	cdr3_aa	cdr3_nt
NA	TRBV4-1	TRBJ2-7	NA	CASRESGPTFTYEQYF	TGCGCCAGCAGGGAGAGCGGGCCCACCTTTACCTACGAGCAGTACTTC
TRBD1	TRBV27	TRBJ2-7	NA	CASSFLDRRSEQYF	TGTGCCAGCAGTTTCCTGGACAGGCGGTCCGAGCAGTACTTC
TRBD1	TRBV15	TRBJ2-3	NA	CATSRDFQGATDTQYF	TGTGCCACCAGCAGAGATTTCCAGGGGGCAACAGATACGCAGTATTTT
TRBD1	TRBV10-2	TRBJ2-5	NA	CASRDEDREETQYF	TGCGCCAGCAGAGATGAGGACAGGGAAGAGACCCAGTACTTC
NA	TRBV14	TRBJ2-3	few	CASSARGSGPFTDTQYF	TGTGCCAGCAGCGCGCGGGGTAGCGGCCCTTTCACAGATACGCAGTATTTT
NA	TRBV20-1	TRBJ2-2	NA	CSATYSGAGSTGELFF	TGCAGTGCTACCTACTCCGGCGCGGGGTCCACCGGGGAGCTGTTTTTT
NA	TRBV19	TRBJ1-1	NA	CASSIGQGTEAFF	TGTGCCAGTAGTATCGGCCAAGGGACTGAAGCTTTCTTT
NA	TRBV20-1	TRBJ1-5	NA	CSAREGSDYSNQPQHF	TGCAGTGCCAGAGAGGGATCCGACTATAGCAATCAGCCCCAGCATTTT
NA	TRBV29-1	TRBJ2-5	NA	CSVPELKETQYF	TGCAGCGTCCCGGAGTTGAAGGAGACCCAGTACTTC
NA	TRBV5-1	TRBJ2-5	few	CASSTGVSGGTQYF	TGCGCCAGCAGCACGGGGGTCTCAGGGGGGACCCAGTACTTC
NA	TRBV29-1	TRBJ2-7	few	CSGTGRNYEQYF	TGCAGCGGTACAGGGAGGAACTACGAGCAGTACTTC
NA	TRBV4-2	TRBJ2-1	NA	CASSQPRQVDEQFF	TGTGCCAGCAGCCAACCTAGGCAGGTCGATGAGCAGTTCTTC
NA	TRBV7-9	TRBJ1-2	NA	CASSTNQGYTF	TGTGCCAGCAGCACTAATCAAGGCTACACCTTC
NA	TRBV7-8	TRBJ1-6	NA	CASSLSESNSPLHF	TGTGCCAGCAGCTTAAGTGAATCGAATTCACCCCTCCACTTT
TRBD2	TRBV6-5	TRBJ2-5	NA	CASSLGLDEETQYF	TGTGCCAGCAGTCTAGGACTAGATGAAGAGACCCAGTACTTC
NA	TRBV7-9	TRBJ2-1	few	CASSISSVYYNEQFF	TGTGCCAGCAGCATTTCTAGCGTTTACTACAATGAGCAGTTCTTC
NA	TRBV6-1	TRBJ2-1	few	CASSGPNEQFF	TGTGCCAGCAGTGGACCCAATGAGCAGTTCTTC
TRBD2	TRBV5-1	TRBJ2-5	few	CASSLGSGLASETQYF	TGCGCCAGCAGCTTGGGGTCGGGACTAGCGAGTGAGACCCAGTACTTC
NA	TRBV28	TRBJ1-4	NA	CASSLILSRFTTNEKLFF	TGTGCCAGCAGTTTGATACTTAGTCGCTTCACAACTAATGAAAAACTGTTTTTT
NA	TRBV21-1	TRBJ1-6	few	CASSFYRPDSPLHF	TGTGCCAGCAGCTTTTACCGACCCGATTCACCCCTCCACTTT
TRBD1	TRBV18	TRBJ2-1	NA	CASSPLGQGDNEQFF	TGTGCCAGCTCACCATTGGGACAGGGTGACAATGAGCAGTTCTTC
NA	TRBV10-1	TRBJ2-3	many	CASSASGVGTDTQYF	TGCGCCAGCAGTGCCTCGGGGGTTGGAACAGATACGCAGTATTTT
TRBD2	TRBV12-3/TRBV12-4	TRBJ2-5	NA	CASSVAGVQETQYF	TGTGCCAGCAGCGTAGCGGGGGTTCAAGAGACCCAGTACTTC
TRBD1	TRBV12-3/TRBV12-4	TRBJ1-5	few	CASSFRDRYNQPQHF	TGTGCCAGCAGTTTCCGGGACAGGTACAATCAGCCCCAGCATTTT
NA	TRBV27	TRBJ2-5	many	CASSLLGPAGETQYF	TGTGCCAGCAGTTTACTAGGACCTGCCGGAGAGACCCAGTACTTC
NA	TRBV20-1	TRBJ2-2	NA	CSARDLANGELFF	TGCAGTGCTAGAGATCTAGCTAACGGGGAGCTGTTTTTT
TRBD2	TRBV28	TRBJ2-1	NA	CASGRLAGRNEQFF	TGTGCCAGCGGCCGACTAGCGGGACGTAATGAGCAGTTCTTC
NA	TRBV7-9	TRBJ2-7	few	CASTQRAYEQYF	TGTGCCAGCACCCAGAGGGCCTACGAGCAGTACTTC
NA	TRBV29-1	TRBJ1-1	NA	CSAPLGPSEAFF	TGCAGCGCCCCTTTGGGCCCCTCTGAAGCTTTCTTT
NA	TRBV28	TRBJ1-2	few	CASRPPSYGYTF	TGTGCCAGCAGGCCCCCTTCCTATGGCTACACCTTC
NA	TRBV6-5	TRBJ2-2	NA	CASSSLRGEGGELFF	TGTGCCAGCAGTTCCCTACGGGGAGAGGGCGGGGAGCTGTTTTTT
NA	TRBV11-3	TRBJ2-3	NA	CASSPAKGGIEGTDTQYF	TGTGCCAGCAGCCCTGCGAAGGGGGGTATCGAGGGCACAGATACGCAGTATTTT
NA	TRBV5-1	TRBJ2-7	few	CASSWGVGTSVEQYF	TGCGCCAGCAGCTGGGGGGTCGGGACCTCTGTGGAGCAGTACTTC
TRBD2	TRBV11-3	TRBJ2-1	few	CASSLYERGGSPYNEQFF	TGTGCCAGCAGCTTATACGAGCGGGGGGGCTCCCCCTACAATGAGCAGTTCTTC
NA	TRBV29-1	TRBJ1-1	NA	CSGTGMNTEAFF	TGCAGCGGTACAGGAATGAACACTGAAGCTTTCTTT
NA	TRBV4-1	TRBJ2-7	NA	CASGQTTFIQQYF	TGCGCCAGCGGCCAAACGACCTTCATCCAGCAGTACTTC
NA	TRBV2	TRBJ1-2	few	CASSDWDGYTF	TGTGCCAGCAGTGATTGGGATGGCTACACCTTC
NA	TRBV9	TRBJ2-3	few	CASSAGGSVTDTQYF	TGTGCCAGCAGCGCAGGCGGGTCCGTCACAGATACGCAGTATTTT
TRBD1	TRBV28	TRBJ2-7	few	CASSSRTGRNEQYF	TGTGCCAGCAGTTCTCGGACAGGGAGGAACGAGCAGTACTTC
TRBD1	TRBV29-1	TRBJ1-2	NA	CSVGQGVLYGYTF	TGCAGCGTTGGGCAGGGGGTCCTCTATGGCTACACCTTC
NA	TRBV7-9	TRBJ2-3	NA	CASNSRGTTTDTQYF	TGTGCCAGCAACTCCAGGGGGACTACGACAGATACGCAGTATTTT
NA	TRBV6-6	TRBJ2-6	NA	CASGKLSSGANVLTF	TGTGCCAGCGGGAAACTCAGCTCTGGGGCCAACGTCCTGACTTTC